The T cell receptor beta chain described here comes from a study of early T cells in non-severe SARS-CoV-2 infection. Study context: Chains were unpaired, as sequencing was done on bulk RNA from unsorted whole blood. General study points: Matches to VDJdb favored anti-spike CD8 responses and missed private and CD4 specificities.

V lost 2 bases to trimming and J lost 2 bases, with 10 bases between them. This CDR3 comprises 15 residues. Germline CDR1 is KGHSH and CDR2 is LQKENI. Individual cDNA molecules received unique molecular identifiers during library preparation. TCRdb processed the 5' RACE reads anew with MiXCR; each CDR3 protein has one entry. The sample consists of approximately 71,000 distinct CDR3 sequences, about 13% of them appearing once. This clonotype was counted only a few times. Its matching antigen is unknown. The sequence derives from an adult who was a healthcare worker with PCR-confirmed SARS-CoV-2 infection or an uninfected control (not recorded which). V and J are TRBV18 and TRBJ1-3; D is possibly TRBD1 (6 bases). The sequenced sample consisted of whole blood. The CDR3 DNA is TGTGCCAGCTCACCAACCCCAGGGGCTGGAAACACCATATATTTT. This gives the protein CASSPTPGAGNTIYF. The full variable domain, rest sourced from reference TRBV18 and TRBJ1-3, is NAGVMQNPRHLVRRRGQEARLRCSPMKGHSHVYWYRQLPEEGLKFMVYLQKENIIDESGMPKERFSAEFPKEGPSILRIQQVVRGDSAAYFCASSPTPGAGNTIYFGEGSWLTVV.